This note documents a single TCR beta chain sequence. No antigen is known for it. Treatment of the sample: over 15 received Ad26.COV2.S at low or high dose, single or two shots; several received placebo; per-sample allocation not given. Material that was analyzed had been drawn on day 63 after the first vaccine or placebo injection. This sample was taken from a study of Ad26.COV2.S vaccination and SARS-CoV-2 variants. Overall study findings and caveats: Breadth measured for non-spike TCRs was similar across vaccine and placebo recipients.

Germline V lookup: CDR1 SGHRS, CDR2 YFSETQ. Trimming removed 0 bases at V and 5 bases at J, with 16 bases between. This CDR3 contains 16 residues. Assay: immunoSEQ multiplex PCR; the TCRdb copy retains only in-frame clones and omits some. The sample has about 350,000 clones, 70% to 90% seen once. This sequence joins TRBV5-1 and TRBJ2-3, with TRBD1 as a possible D gene (8 bases). Source: peripheral blood, taken in a trial of Ad26.COV2.S vaccine versus placebo. This TCR derives from a person aged 18-65 years who received the Ad26.COV2.S COVID-19 vaccine or a placebo. CDR3 protein: CASSLGQGSSGDTQYF. As DNA, the CDR3 is TGCGCCAGCAGCTTGGGACAGGGGTCTAGCGGAGATACGCAGTATTTT. The whole variable domain, filled in from reference TRBV5-1 and TRBJ2-3, reads KAGVTQTPRYLIKTRGQQVTLSCSPISGHRSVSWYQQTPGQGLQFLFEYFSETQRNKGNFPGRFSGRQFSNSRSEMNVSTLELGDSALYLCASSLGQGSSGDTQYFGPGTRLTVL.